A single T cell receptor beta chain is shown here with its context. This specimen comes from a study of blood T cell repertoires in COVID-19. Trimming removed 4 bases at V and 6 bases at J, with 12 bases between. This CDR3 region has 13 residues. Per the germline V gene, CDR1 is MDHEN and CDR2 is SYDVKM. TCRdb keeps only in-frame clones here, not all; method: immunoSEQ multiplex PCR. The sample lists over 200,000 clones, around 84% occurring once. The V and J genes are TRBV28 and TRBJ1-2; a weak D match, TRBD1 (5 bases). Sequences were obtained from PBMCs or T cells enriched from blood (not recorded which). The TCR sequence derives from a man younger than 35 who had recovered from COVID-19. Here the CDR3 reads CASSSNRGNGYTF. In DNA, the CDR3 is TGTGCCAGCAGTTCTAACCGGGGGAATGGCTACACCTTC.